This TCR beta chain was sequenced during a study of blood T cells in healthy people across ages. Regarding the study as a whole: Diversity estimates from one million T cells were considered underestimates.

Ten or more counts support this clonotype. Antigen specificity is unknown. Combining a sample-barcoded 5' primer with a J-beta primer mix, a second PCR ran for about 7 to 11 cycles. Researchers report that a template-switch adaptor with 12 random nucleotides tagged each cDNA molecule. In TCRdb, the 5' RACE reads were re-called with MiXCR into one record per CDR3 protein. This table holds 1.8 million or so distinct CDR3 sequences, about two fifths found once. Germline CDR1 reads SQVTM; CDR2 reads ANQGSEA. The CDR3 sequence is 13 residues long. V gave up 6 bases and J gave up 0 bases, with 11 bases separating them.

The chain joins TRBV29-1 to TRBJ2-5, with a possible D match to TRBD2 (6 bases). The sequenced sample was blood. The clonotype originates from a human donor in good health. This CDR3 is CSVEEGYQETQYF. The CDR3 nucleotides read TGCAGCGTGGAGGAGGGTTACCAAGAGACCCAGTACTTC.